These T cell receptor beta chains were read from a single sample in a study of vaccination effects on CD4 cells after COVID-19. For these receptors, no antigen is known. Using immunoSEQ multiplex PCR, the repertoire was profiled, and TCRdb retains in-frame clones only, with some absent. The sample lists some 70,000 clones, approximately 81% occurring once. Sequences were derived from CD4+ T cells from PBMCs cultured with HCoV-229E spike peptides, sampled after COVID-19 vaccination. These receptors all stem from a human donor who received a COVID-19 vaccine. Each CDR3 is given without its conserved first and last residue. D genes are given only for firm matches. Clone size is not always given. Where it is, it says once, few, many or a class for expanded clones.

J: TRBJ2-3
V: TRBV7-3
length: 14
D: .
size: .
CDR3: ASSPHSGSSTDTQY

J: TRBJ1-3
V: TRBV3-1/TRBV3-2
length: 12
D: .
size: .
CDR3: ASSGRLSGNTIY

J: TRBJ1-1
V: TRBV25-1
length: 12
D: .
size: .
CDR3: ASSRIGGGTEAF

J: TRBJ2-3
V: TRBV5-1
length: 11
D: .
size: once
CDR3: ASSSLPTDTQY

J: TRBJ2-3
V: TRBV9
length: 12
D: .
size: .
CDR3: ASSFRASTDTQY

J: TRBJ2-1
V: TRBV6-5
length: 13
D: .
size: once
CDR3: ASSTDYSSYNEQF

J: TRBJ1-3
V: TRBV5-1
length: 14
D: TRBD1
size: .
CDR3: ASSSATGNSGNTIY

J: TRBJ2-6
V: TRBV6-1
length: 16
D: .
size: .
CDR3: ASSEHVGSLSGANVLT

J: TRBJ2-5
V: TRBV5-1
length: 17
D: TRBD2
size: once
CDR3: ASSLAQIAGGPRKETQY

J: TRBJ1-1
V: TRBV7-2
length: 14
D: .
size: .
CDR3: ASSLREGPPVTEAF

J: TRBJ2-5
V: TRBV5-1
length: 12
D: .
size: .
CDR3: ASSFGQLQETQY

J: TRBJ1-1
V: TRBV20-1
length: 9
D: .
size: .
CDR3: SGTGHNEAF

J: TRBJ2-5
V: TRBV7-8
length: 13
D: .
size: .
CDR3: ASSLQREMGETQY

J: TRBJ1-5
V: TRBV7-8
length: 10
D: .
size: .
CDR3: ASSPPFQPQH

J: TRBJ1-2
V: TRBV4-1
length: 12
D: .
size: .
CDR3: ASSQAGGNYGYT

J: TRBJ2-5
V: TRBV29-1
length: 13
D: TRBD2
size: .
CDR3: SVARTSGGPETQY

J: TRBJ2-1
V: TRBV6-4
length: 12
D: TRBD2
size: once
CDR3: ASSAGTRNNEQF

J: TRBJ2-1
V: TRBV7-2
length: 12
D: TRBD1
size: .
CDR3: ASSLRQGGDEQF

J: TRBJ2-3
V: TRBV7-3
length: 12
D: TRBD2
size: .
CDR3: ASSLEAGGLNQY

J: TRBJ1-1
V: TRBV6-2/TRBV6-3
length: 16
D: TRBD1
size: .
CDR3: ASSYSNYRTGVFTEAF

J: TRBJ1-1
V: TRBV18
length: 13
D: .
size: .
CDR3: ASSQGLITNTEAF

J: TRBJ1-4
V: TRBV9
length: 12
D: .
size: .
CDR3: ASSARPQNEKLF

J: TRBJ1-2
V: TRBV7-2
length: 12
D: .
size: few
CDR3: ASSLVGVGYGYT

J: TRBJ1-1
V: TRBV3-1/TRBV3-2
length: 14
D: TRBD1
size: .
CDR3: ASRQQGAGGNTEAF

J: TRBJ2-5
V: TRBV7-2
length: 14
D: TRBD2
size: .
CDR3: ASSLSTTSGVKTQY

J: TRBJ1-2
V: TRBV9
length: 10
D: .
size: .
CDR3: ASSRDPRGYT

J: TRBJ1-1
V: TRBV7-3
length: 11
D: .
size: few
CDR3: ASSLTRNTEAF

J: TRBJ1-6
V: TRBV4-1
length: 12
D: TRBD1
size: .
CDR3: ASSQGQDYSPLH

J: TRBJ1-2
V: TRBV19
length: 13
D: .
size: .
CDR3: ASSAGLTSGRGYT

J: TRBJ2-2
V: TRBV3-1/TRBV3-2
length: 12
D: TRBD2
size: .
CDR3: ASSRLAGSGELF

J: TRBJ1-2
V: TRBV7-9
length: 14
D: TRBD1
size: few
CDR3: ASSSWTGGNYYGYT

J: TRBJ2-3
V: TRBV19
length: 12
D: .
size: once
CDR3: ASSRALSTDTQY

J: TRBJ2-6
V: TRBV7-3
length: 15
D: .
size: .
CDR3: ASSAVRGYSGANVLT

J: TRBJ1-6
V: TRBV7-9
length: 12
D: .
size: .
CDR3: ASSLTGADSPLH

J: TRBJ1-2
V: TRBV4-1
length: 11
D: .
size: .
CDR3: ASSQRIGEVAT

J: TRBJ2-4
V: TRBV5-1
length: 13
D: TRBD1
size: .
CDR3: ASSLEGQGAHNQY

J: TRBJ2-3
V: TRBV5-1
length: 16
D: TRBD2
size: .
CDR3: ASRTSGGAAPRTDTQY

J: TRBJ1-2
V: TRBV5-1
length: 12
D: TRBD1
size: once
CDR3: ASSLRGQGHGYT

J: TRBJ2-6
V: TRBV6-5
length: 13
D: TRBD1
size: once
CDR3: ASRQGASGANVLT

J: TRBJ2-5
V: TRBV5-4
length: 11
D: TRBD2
size: .
CDR3: ASQLAGEQTQY

J: TRBJ1-2
V: TRBV14
length: 13
D: .
size: .
CDR3: ASSQDYKAGDGYT